The source of this T cell receptor (beta chain) is a study of cytomegalovirus exposure and HLA in healthy donors. The PCR was carried out with 60 Vbeta primers and 13 Jbeta primers. Assay: immunoSEQ multiplex PCR; the TCRdb copy retains only in-frame clones and omits some. The data contain 200,000 to 300,000 clones, roughly 86% of them singletons. Trimming took 2 bases from V and 0 from J; bases not matched to a gene: 6. This CDR3 has 16 amino acids. Germline values: CDR1 SGHTA, CDR2 FQGNSA. The source is a woman aged 40 to 49 in good health and CMV-seropositive. Sequencing was carried out using PBMCs. The V and J genes are TRBV7-2 and TRBJ2-7; the match to TRBD2 covers 8 bases. The CDR3 DNA follows: TGTGCCAGCAGCTTATTGGCTAGCGGGTTCTCCTACGAGCAGTACTTC. Amino acids: CASSLLASGFSYEQYF.